This T cell receptor beta chain was profiled in a study of cytomegalovirus exposure and HLA in healthy donors. This clone was recorded a few times. In the PCR, 60 Vbeta and 13 Jbeta primers were used. Assay used: immunoSEQ multiplex PCR; TCRdb lists only in-frame clones, some missing. The table records some 100,000 clones, around 70% of them present only once. Germline CDR1 GTSNPN, CDR2 SVGIG (reference sequence). This CDR3 is built from 15 residues. Sequencing was carried out using PBMCs. The chain combines TRBV30 with TRBJ2-5; 7 bases line up with TRBD1. The better agreement between TRBJ2-7 and the DNA end casts doubt on the J call. The TCR comes from an older woman in good health and CMV-seropositive. The CDR3 is CAWSEVGTVTGEQYF. The CDR3 coding sequence is TGTGCCTGGAGTGAGGTCGGGACAGTTACTGGCGAGCAGTACTTC.